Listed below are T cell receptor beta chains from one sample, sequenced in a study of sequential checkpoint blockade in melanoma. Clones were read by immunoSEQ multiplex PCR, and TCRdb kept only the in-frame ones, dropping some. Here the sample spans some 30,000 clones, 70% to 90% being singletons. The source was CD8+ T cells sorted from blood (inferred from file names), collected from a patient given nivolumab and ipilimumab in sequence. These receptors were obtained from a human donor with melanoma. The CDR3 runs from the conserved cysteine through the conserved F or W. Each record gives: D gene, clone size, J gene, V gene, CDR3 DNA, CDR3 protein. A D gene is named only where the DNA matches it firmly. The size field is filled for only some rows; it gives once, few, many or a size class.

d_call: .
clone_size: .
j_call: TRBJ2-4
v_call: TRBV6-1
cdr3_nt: TGTGCCAGCAGTGAAAGGGGCCCCGCCAAAAACATTCAGTACTTC
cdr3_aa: CASSERGPAKNIQYF

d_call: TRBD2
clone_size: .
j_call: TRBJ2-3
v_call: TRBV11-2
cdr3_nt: TGTGCCAGCAGCTTAGCCGGCGGGGGGGTCACAGATACGCAGTATTTT
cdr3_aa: CASSLAGGGVTDTQYF

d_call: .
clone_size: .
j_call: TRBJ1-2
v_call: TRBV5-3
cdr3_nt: TGTGCCAGAAGCCTATCAAACAGGAGTAACTATGGCTACACCTTC
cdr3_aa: CARSLSNRSNYGYTF

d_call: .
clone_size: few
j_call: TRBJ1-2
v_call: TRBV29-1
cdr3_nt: TGCAGCGCCATGGACACTAACTATGGCTACACCTTC
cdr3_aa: CSAMDTNYGYTF

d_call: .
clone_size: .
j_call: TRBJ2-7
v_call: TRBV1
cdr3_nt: TGCACCAGCAGCCATGATGGTAGCGGGAAGATCGAGCAGTACTTC
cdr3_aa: CTSSHDGSGKIEQYF

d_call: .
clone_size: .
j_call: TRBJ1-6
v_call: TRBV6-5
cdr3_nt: TGTGCCAGCAGTTCGGGGTTCAATTCACCCCTCCACTTT
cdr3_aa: CASSSGFNSPLHF

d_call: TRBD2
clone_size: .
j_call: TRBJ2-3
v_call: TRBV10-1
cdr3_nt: TGCGCCAGCAGTGCTTCTAGCGGGGGAAGCACAGATACGCAGTATTTT
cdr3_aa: CASSASSGGSTDTQYF

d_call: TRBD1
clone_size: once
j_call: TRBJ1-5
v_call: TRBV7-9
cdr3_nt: TGTGCCAGCAGCCCGCCACAGGGGAGCCAGCCCCAGCATTTT
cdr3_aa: CASSPPQGSQPQHF

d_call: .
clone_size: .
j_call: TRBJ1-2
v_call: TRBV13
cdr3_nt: TGTGCCAGCAGCCTAGCGGTCGCGGGCTACACCTTC
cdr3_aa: CASSLAVAGYTF

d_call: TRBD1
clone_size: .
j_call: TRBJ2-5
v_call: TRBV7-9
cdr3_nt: TGTGCCAGCAGCTTAGGGGCAGGGGGCAGAGAGACCCAGTACTTC
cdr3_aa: CASSLGAGGRETQYF

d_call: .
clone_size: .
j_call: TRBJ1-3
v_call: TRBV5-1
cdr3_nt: TGCGCCAGCAGCTTGAACCAGGGTCTCTCTGGAAACACCATATATTTT
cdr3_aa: CASSLNQGLSGNTIYF

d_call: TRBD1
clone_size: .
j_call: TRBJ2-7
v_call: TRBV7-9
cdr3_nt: TGTGCCAGCAGCGCCCGGGACAGGGGGCACTACGAGCAGTACTTC
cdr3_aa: CASSARDRGHYEQYF

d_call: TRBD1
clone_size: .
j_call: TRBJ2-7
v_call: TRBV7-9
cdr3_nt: TGTGCCAGCAGCCCTAGGGCGGGGACAGGGGGCTACGAGCAGTACTTC
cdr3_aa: CASSPRAGTGGYEQYF

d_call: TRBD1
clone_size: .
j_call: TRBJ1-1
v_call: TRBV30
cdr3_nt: TGTGCCTGGAGTGGGGGCAGGGGGTTAGCAGCTTTCTTT
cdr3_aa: CAWSGGRGLAAFF

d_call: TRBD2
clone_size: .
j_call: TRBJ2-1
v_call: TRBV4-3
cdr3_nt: TGCGCCAGCAGCCGGGCTCTAGCGGGAGGGGTCAATGAGCAGTTCTTC
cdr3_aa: CASSRALAGGVNEQFF

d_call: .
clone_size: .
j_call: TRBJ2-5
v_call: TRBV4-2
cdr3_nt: TGTGCCAGCAGCCAAGATAAAGGAAACAGGGAGACCCAGTACTTC
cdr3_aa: CASSQDKGNRETQYF

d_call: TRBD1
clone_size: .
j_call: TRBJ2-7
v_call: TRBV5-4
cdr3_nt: TGTGCCAGCAGCATACCCGGGACAGTAGACGAGCAGTACTTC
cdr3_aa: CASSIPGTVDEQYF

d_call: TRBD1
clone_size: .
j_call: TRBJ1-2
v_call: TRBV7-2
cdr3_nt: TGTGCCAGCAGCTTAGCCGGACAGGGGTTTAACTATGGCTACACCTTC
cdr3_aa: CASSLAGQGFNYGYTF

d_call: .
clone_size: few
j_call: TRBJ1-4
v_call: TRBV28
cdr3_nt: TGTGCCAGCAGTTTACAGGGGAGGGAGGTTTTT
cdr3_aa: CASSLQGREVF

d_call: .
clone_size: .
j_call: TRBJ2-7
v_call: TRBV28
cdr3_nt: TGTGCCAGCAGTCGCGCCTCCGAGCAGTACTTC
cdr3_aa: CASSRASEQYF

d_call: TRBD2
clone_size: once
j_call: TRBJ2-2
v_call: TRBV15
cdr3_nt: TGTGCCACCAGCCCTAACCCTCTAGCGGGGTCGACCGGGGAGCTGTTTTTT
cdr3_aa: CATSPNPLAGSTGELFF

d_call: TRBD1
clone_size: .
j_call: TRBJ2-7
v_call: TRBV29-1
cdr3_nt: TGCAGCGTTGTCACAGGGGCAAAATACGAGCAGTACTTC
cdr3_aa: CSVVTGAKYEQYF

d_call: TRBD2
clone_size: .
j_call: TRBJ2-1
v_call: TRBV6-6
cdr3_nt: TGTGCCAGCAGCCCGTTAGCGGGAGCCTACAATGAGCAGTTCTTC
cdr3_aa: CASSPLAGAYNEQFF

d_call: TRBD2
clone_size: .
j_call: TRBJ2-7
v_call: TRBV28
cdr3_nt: TGTGCCAGCAGTTTATTCGGTAGCGGGGGCTCCTACGAGCAGTACTTC
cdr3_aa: CASSLFGSGGSYEQYF

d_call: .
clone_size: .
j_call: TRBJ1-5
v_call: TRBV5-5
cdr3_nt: TGTGCCAGCAGCTTGAGCGAGCACTATAGCAATCAGCCCCAGCATTTT
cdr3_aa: CASSLSEHYSNQPQHF

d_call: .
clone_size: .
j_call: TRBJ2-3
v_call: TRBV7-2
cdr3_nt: TGTGCCAGCAGCTTAGCGAAACGAGCCGGGCAGTATTTT
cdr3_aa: CASSLAKRAGQYF

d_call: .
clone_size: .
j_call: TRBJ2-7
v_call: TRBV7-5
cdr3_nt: TGTGCCGGTCAAAACGGGACAGGGCCCCCGGGCGAGCAGTACTTC
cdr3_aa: CAGQNGTGPPGEQYF

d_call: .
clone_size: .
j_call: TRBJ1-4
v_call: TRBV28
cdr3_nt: TGTGCCAGCAGCCCGGGGGGGAGGAGGAATGAAAAACTGTTTTTT
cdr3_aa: CASSPGGRRNEKLFF

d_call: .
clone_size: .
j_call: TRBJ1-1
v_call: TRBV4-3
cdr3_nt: TGCGCCAGCAGCCAAGAATGGCAGAAGAACACTGAAGCTTTCTTT
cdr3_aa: CASSQEWQKNTEAFF

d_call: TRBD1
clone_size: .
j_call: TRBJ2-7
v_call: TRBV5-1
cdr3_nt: TGCGCCAGCAGCTGGAGACAGGGGGGATTCGACGAGCAGTACTTC
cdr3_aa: CASSWRQGGFDEQYF

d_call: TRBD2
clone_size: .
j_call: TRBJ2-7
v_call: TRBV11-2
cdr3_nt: TGTGCCAGCAGCTTATTGGGGGGAGGGTACGAGCAGTACTTC
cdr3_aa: CASSLLGGGYEQYF